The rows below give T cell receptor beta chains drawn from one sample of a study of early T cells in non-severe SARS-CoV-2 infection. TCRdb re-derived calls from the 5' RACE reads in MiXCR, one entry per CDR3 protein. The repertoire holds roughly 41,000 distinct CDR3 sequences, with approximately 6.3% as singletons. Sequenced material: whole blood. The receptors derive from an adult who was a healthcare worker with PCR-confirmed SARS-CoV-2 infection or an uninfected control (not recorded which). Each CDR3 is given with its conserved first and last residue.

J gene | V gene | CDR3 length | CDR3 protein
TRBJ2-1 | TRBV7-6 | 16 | CASSPVAESSYNEQFF
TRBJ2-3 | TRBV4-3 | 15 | CASSQTSGTTDTQYF
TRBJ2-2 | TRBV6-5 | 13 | CASRSGHTGELFF
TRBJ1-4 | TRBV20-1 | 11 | CSASINEKLFF
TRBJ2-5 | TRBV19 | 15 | CASRPGTRGAETQYF
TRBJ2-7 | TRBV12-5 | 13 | CASGIVGGIEQYF
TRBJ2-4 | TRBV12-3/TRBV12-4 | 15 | CASSLAAGVKNIQYF
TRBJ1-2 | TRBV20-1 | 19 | CSARDLTPQPGQGNYGYTF
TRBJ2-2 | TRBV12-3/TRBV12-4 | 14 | CASSFAGEGGELFF
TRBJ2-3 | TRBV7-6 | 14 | CASSFPWLADTQYF
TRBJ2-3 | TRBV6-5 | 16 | CASLLPGPQSTDTQYF
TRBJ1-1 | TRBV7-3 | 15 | CASSLTGRGVTEAFF
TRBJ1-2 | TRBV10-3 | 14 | CAISEGDRSDGYTF
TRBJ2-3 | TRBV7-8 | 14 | CASSLAPGSDTQYF
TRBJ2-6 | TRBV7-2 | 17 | CASSLEQILYGANVLTF
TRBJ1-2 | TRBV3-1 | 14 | CASSPTGGGYGYTF
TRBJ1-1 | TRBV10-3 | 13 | CAIQRQGDTEAFF
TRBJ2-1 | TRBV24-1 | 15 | CATSRLSSGRNEQFF
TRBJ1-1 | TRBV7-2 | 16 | CASSSGQGRGNTEAFF
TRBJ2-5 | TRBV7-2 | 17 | CASSLVGSGRARETQYF
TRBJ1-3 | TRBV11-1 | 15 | CASSLAGTLGNTIYF
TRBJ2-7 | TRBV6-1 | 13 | CASTWDRGGEQYF
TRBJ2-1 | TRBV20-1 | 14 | CSARVRNGYNEQFF
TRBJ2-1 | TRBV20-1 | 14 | CSAAEGQGGNEQFF
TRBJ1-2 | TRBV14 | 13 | CASSPTPNSLGTF
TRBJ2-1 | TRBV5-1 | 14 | CASSLEVSYNEQFF
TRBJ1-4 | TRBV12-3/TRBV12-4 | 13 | CASRRTVNEKLFF